This is a list of T cell receptor beta chains from one sample in a study of blood T cell repertoires in COVID-19. The protocol was immunoSEQ multiplex PCR, while the TCRdb copy is restricted to in-frame clones and leaves out a portion. This table holds 110,000 or so clones, around four fifths found once. The material sequenced was peripheral blood. Every receptor here comes from a woman in her 70s with acute or convalescent COVID-19. The CDR3 runs from the conserved cysteine through the conserved F or W. The order of the fields is clone size, V gene, D gene, J gene, CDR3 DNA, CDR3 protein. The D gene is left open where the match is weak. Not every row has a clone size; where given, it reads once, few, many or a size class.

>NA|TRBV9|TRBD2|TRBJ2-4
TGTGCCAGCAGCGCGACTAGCCAGTGGAACATTCAGTACTTC
CASSATSQWNIQYF
>NA|TRBV28|NA|TRBJ1-5
TGTGCCAGCAGTTTAGGGGGGAACAATCAGCCCCAGCATTTT
CASSLGGNNQPQHF
>NA|TRBV5-6|NA|TRBJ1-1
TGTGCCAGCAGCTTGATATCAGGGTCGAACACTGAAGCTTTCTTT
CASSLISGSNTEAFF
>few|TRBV19|NA|TRBJ1-2
TGTGCCAGTAGTATGGCAGAATTAGCCTATGGCTACACCTTC
CASSMAELAYGYTF
>once|TRBV6-6|NA|TRBJ1-6
TGTGCCAGCAGCCCCCTGTGGGCAGACTATAATTCACCCCTCCACTTT
CASSPLWADYNSPLHF
>NA|TRBV28|NA|TRBJ1-2
TGTGCCAGCACCGAGGGGGGGGCAGGCTATGGCTACACCTTC
CASTEGGAGYGYTF
>NA|TRBV6-5|TRBD1|TRBJ1-4
TGTGCCAGCAATCCCCAGGGGGGTGGAGAAAAACTGTTTTTT
CASNPQGGGEKLFF
>NA|TRBV7-2|TRBD1|TRBJ1-6
TGTGCCAGCAGCTTACCGGACAGGGGCTCACCCCTCCACTTT
CASSLPDRGSPLHF
>NA|TRBV19|NA|TRBJ2-6
TGTGCCAGTAGCATGGGCATCCAGGGGTACTCTGGGGCCAACGTCCTGACTTTC
CASSMGIQGYSGANVLTF
>NA|TRBV7-3|NA|TRBJ1-6
TGTGCCAGCAGCCTCCGGGGGGGCAGGGCAAATAATTCACCCCTCCACTTT
CASSLRGGRANNSPLHF
>NA|TRBV30|TRBD2|TRBJ2-1
TGTGCCTGGAGGACTAGCGGGAGCTCCCATGAGCAGTTCTTC
CAWRTSGSSHEQFF
>NA|TRBV4-3|TRBD2|TRBJ2-1
TGCGCCAGCAGCCAAGAAGGACTAGCGGGGGGCTACAATGAGCAGTTCTTC
CASSQEGLAGGYNEQFF
>NA|TRBV14|NA|TRBJ2-7
TGTGCCAGCAGCCAGAACAATCCCTACGAGCAGTACTTC
CASSQNNPYEQYF
>NA|TRBV6-6|TRBD1|TRBJ2-2
TGTGCCAGCAGTTACCCGAGAGGGGGCGCGGGCGGGGAGCTGTTTTTT
CASSYPRGGAGGELFF
>NA|TRBV4-3|NA|TRBJ1-3
TGCGCCAGCAGCCAGACACTTTTCTCTGGAAACACCATATATTTT
CASSQTLFSGNTIYF
>NA|TRBV5-1|TRBD1|TRBJ2-1
TGCGCCAGCAGCCGCGCGGACAGGGCTCCTGAGCAGTTCTTC
CASSRADRAPEQFF
>NA|TRBV18|TRBD1|TRBJ1-4
TGTGCCAGCTCCAAAAACCTTATCTCGACAGGGGGCGCGAAGGATGAAAAACTGTTTTTT
CASSKNLISTGGAKDEKLFF
>NA|TRBV18|TRBD2|TRBJ2-1
TGTGCCAGCTCACCAGGGACTAGCGGGAGCAGCTCCTACAATGAGCAGTTCTTC
CASSPGTSGSSSYNEQFF
>NA|TRBV10-3|TRBD1|TRBJ1-6
TGTGCCATCAGTGAGTCGACAGGGAACAATTCACCCCTCCACTTT
CAISESTGNNSPLHF